The source of this TCR beta chain is a study of blood T cell repertoires in COVID-19. The authors' processing: Counts of nucleated cells, estimated from reference gene primer amplification, were obtained. Using immunoSEQ multiplex PCR, the repertoire was profiled, and TCRdb retains in-frame clones only, with some absent. V and J calls plus clone size are reproduced from that table; the DNA served to infer D and trimming. The table lists under 300,000 clones, 87% of them singletons. The CDR3 is 15 amino acids. V lost 0 bases and J lost 9, with 17 bases in between. Germline CDR1 reads SGHRS; CDR2 reads YFSETQ.

The sequence was obtained from a woman in her twenties or thirties with acute COVID-19. Sequenced sample: PBMCs or T cells enriched from blood (not recorded which). This chain links TRBV5-1 with TRBJ2-3; D possibly corresponds to TRBD2 (5 bases). CDR3 in DNA: TGCGCCAGCAGCTTGGCGGCAGGAGGAGAATACACGCAGTATTTT. Its translation is CASSLAAGGEYTQYF.